This T cell receptor beta chain stems from a study of blood T cell repertoires in COVID-19. Study-level background: Sites in the United States, Italy and Spain provided acute and convalescent COVID-19 samples. The cDNA or gDNA used as material had been derived from T cells, B-cell-depleted T cells, or PBMCs.

CDR3 size: 13 residues. The germline V and J ends were trimmed by 6 bases and 8 bases, with 15 bases remaining between them. CDR1 is SGDLS and CDR2 is YYNGEE in the germline V gene. In the source study's methods: Nucleated cell counts were estimated from reference gene primer amplification. Clones were sequenced by immunoSEQ multiplex PCR, and TCRdb holds only the in-frame ones, with some missing. That table gives V, J and clone size, and the DNA gave D and trimming. The table shows 540,000 or so clones, with around nine tenths occurring only once. Seattle researchers signed up patients amid active infection and tracked them longitudinally.

The receptor's source is a woman aged 50 to 60 with COVID-19, enrolled during active disease. Sequenced: peripheral blood. The chain uses TRBV9 and TRBJ2-1, with D perhaps matching TRBD2 (6 bases). This chain's CDR3 is CASIWEVTHEQFF. The CDR3 DNA sequence: TGTGCCAGCATCTGGGAGGTTACCCATGAGCAGTTCTTC. Complete variable domain (other parts from reference TRBV9 and TRBJ2-1): DSGVTQTPKHLITATGQRVTLRCSPRSGDLSVYWYQQSLDQGLQFLIQYYNGEERAKGNILERFSAQQFPDLHSELNLSSLELGDSALYFCASIWEVTHEQFFGPGTRLTVL.